The 8 T cell receptor beta chains in this list originate from one sample, sequenced in a study of CD8+ T cells in alopecia areata. This sample's treatment: oral pan-JAK inhibitor, 5-10 mg twice daily. RNA was extracted and reverse transcribed into cDNA as the sequencing template. Sequencing was performed with immunoSEQ multiplex PCR; in TCRdb, only in-frame clones are kept and a portion is missing. The sample carries 200,000 to 250,000 clones, 40% to 55% recorded once. The sequenced sample was CD4+ T cells sorted from blood, obtained around week 36, from a patient treated with tofacitinib. These TCRs come from a human donor with alopecia areata.

This clone has more than one count but fewer than ten. This chain links TRBV5-1 with TRBJ2-3; D not certain. CDR1 and CDR2 (germline): SGHRS, YFSETQ. The CDR3 is 15 residues long. The germline V and J ends were trimmed by 0 bases and 0 bases, with 8 bases remaining between them. The CDR3: CASSLELRSTDTQYF. The DNA of the CDR3 is TGCGCCAGCAGCTTGGAGTTGAGGAGCACAGATACGCAGTATTTT. Using reference TRBV5-1 and TRBJ2-3 for the parts outside the CDR3, the full variable domain is KAGVTQTPRYLIKTRGQQVTLSCSPISGHRSVSWYQQTPGQGLQFLFEYFSETQRNKGNFPGRFSGRQFSNSRSEMNVSTLELGDSALYLCASSLELRSTDTQYFGPGTRLTVL.

This clone was found a few times. The gene calls are TRBV28 and TRBJ2-3, with D perhaps matching TRBD1 (5 bases). This CDR3 spans 13 amino acids. Germline values: CDR1 MDHEN, CDR2 SYDVKM. V was pared by 7 bases and J by 2 bases, with 10 bases between. The CDR3 DNA sequence: TGTGCCAGCAAAGACAGCCTCACAGATACGCAGTATTTT. This encodes CASKDSLTDTQYF. The whole variable domain, filled in from reference TRBV28 and TRBJ2-3, reads DVKVTQSSRYLVKRTGEKVFLECVQDMDHENMFWYRQDPGLGLRLIYFSYDVKMKEKGDIPEGYSVSREKKERFSLILESASTNQTSMYLCASKDSLTDTQYFGPGTRLTVL.

The chain links TRBV15 to TRBJ2-7; D could derive from TRBD1 or TRBD2 (5 bases each). Germline-derived CDR1 and CDR2 are LNHNV and YYDKDF (reference sequence). V gave up 1 base and J gave up 3 bases, with 19 bases separating them. This CDR3 has 17 amino acids. The CDR3: CATSRGSPREGYYEQYF. The CDR3 coding sequence is TGTGCCACCAGCAGAGGTTCCCCTCGCGAGGGGTACTACGAGCAGTACTTC.

Written as DNA, the CDR3 is TGTGCCAGCAGCTTGGCCAGGGGGCGCTTCTACGAGCAGTACTTC. Protein: CASSLARGRFYEQYF. The chain joins TRBV5-4 to TRBJ2-7; TRBD1 agrees at 8 bases. The CDR3 spans 15 residues. Germline V CDR1 and CDR2: SGHNT, YYREEE (reference sequence). J lost 3 bases, V lost 0 bases, and 5 bases had no gene match.

The rearrangement joins TRBV11-3 to TRBJ2-6, with a tentative D call TRBD2 (5 bases). V was shortened by 5 bases and J by 1 base, with 6 bases between the two germline ends. CDR1 and CDR2 (germline): SGHNT, YENEEA. The CDR3 loop spans 14 amino acids. The CDR3 here is CASSRGSGANVLTF. The CDR3 DNA follows: TGTGCCAGCAGCCGCGGGTCTGGGGCCAACGTCCTGACTTTC.

This chain uses TRBV28 with TRBJ1-5; D unclear. The germline gives CDR1 MDHEN, CDR2 SYDVKM. This CDR3 region has 14 residues. The V end was cut by 6 bases, the J end by 3 bases, with 12 bases between. The CDR3 DNA sequence: TGTGCCAGCAGGAGCTCGGGCCCCAATCAGCCCCAGCATTTT. Translation gives CASRSSGPNQPQHF.

This clone occurred a few times. V usage is TRBV2 and J usage is TRBJ2-7; D possibly matches TRBD1 or TRBD2 (5 bases each). The CDR3 length is 15 residues. The germline CDR1 and CDR2 sequences are SNHLY and FYNNEI. CDR3 sequence (DNA): TGTGCGTCCCGGGGCCACACCCCTTACACCTACGAGCAGTACTTC. Encoded protein: CASRGHTPYTYEQYF. Full variable domain (remainder filled in from reference TRBV2 and TRBJ2-7): EPEVTQTPSHQVTQMGQEVILRCVPISNHLYFYWYRQILGQKVEFLVSFYNNEISEKSEIFDDQFSVERPDGSNFTLKIRSTKLEDSAMYFCASRGHTPYTYEQYFGPGTRLTVT.

J is TRBJ2-5 and V is TRBV7-2; no clear D gene. V gave up 1 base and J gave up 5 bases, with 8 bases separating them. The germline gives CDR1 SGHTA, CDR2 FQGNSA. The CDR3 length is 13 residues. CDR3 sequence: CASSLVPAETQYF. In DNA, the CDR3 is TGTGCCAGCAGCTTAGTCCCAGCGGAGACCCAGTACTTC.